This TCR beta chain was profiled in a study of siplizumab effects on memory and regulatory T cells. The assay was immunoSEQ multiplex PCR, and TCRdb's table has in-frame clones only and misses some. The sample consists of roughly 120,000 clones, about 95% of them appearing once. CDR1 is SGHRS, CDR2 YFSETQ, per germline. V shed 3 bases, J shed 2 bases, and the junction held 5 bases outside the gene matches. The CDR3 is made up of 15 amino acids. This TCR came from a human donor in good health. This chain joins TRBV5-1 and TRBJ2-7; 10 bases match TRBD1. What was sequenced was non-Treg CD4+ T cells sorted from blood. The CDR3 coding sequence is TGCGCCAGCAGCTCGTACGGGACAGGGGCCTACGAGCAGTACTTC. Translation: CASSSYGTGAYEQYF.